Below, 16 T cell receptor beta chains from the same sample are listed, as sequenced in a study of shared clonotypes between healthy human individuals (dated by TCRdb to 2020 to 2021). The library was prepared using the immunoSEQ multiplex PCR assay. TCRdb carries this immuneACCESS record with in-frame sequences only. Its versions omit some clonotypes, under half of them owing to an unresolved V gene in the studies checked, with the rest unexplained. A total of some 470,000 clones appear in this sample, 76% of them only once. The ten largest make up approximately 12% of the sample. The sequencing sample was made of PBMCs. These receptors all come from a woman between 40 and 55 years old in good health. Some clones in this sample may be carry-over from other donors' samples.

About this clone itself: A far larger clone is one nucleotide away, so this likely arose from a read error. The sample has other DNA sequences that encode this CDR3 too. This chain uses TRBV21-1 with TRBJ2-5; TRBD1, the table's D call, was not compared with the DNA. TRBV21-1 is a documented pseudogene. CDR3 length: 19 residues. The CDR3 reads CASSTTAGTGWSPTETQYF. CDR3 nucleotide sequence: TGTGCCAGCAGCACCACGGCCGGGACAGGGTGGTCCCCGACGGAGACCCAGTACTTC.

The genes are TRBV30 and TRBJ2-5; D gene uncertain. V dropped 0 bases and J dropped 3 bases, with 5 bases sitting between them. In germline, CDR1 is GTSNPN, CDR2 SVGIG (reference sequence). The CDR3 contains 12 residues. CDR3 bases: TGTGCCTGGAGTGTACGGGAAGAGACCCAGTACTTC. It is translated as CAWSVREETQYF.

The chain employs TRBV29-1 and TRBJ2-1, with 12 bases identical to TRBD2. Germline CDR1 and CDR2: SQVTM and ANQGSEA. The V gene end was trimmed by 6 bases and the J gene end by 3 bases; junction bases not matched to a gene: 12. CDR3 length equals 17 residues. The CDR3 nucleotides read TGCAGCGTCGGCGGGGGTGGACTAGCGGGAAGCTACAATGAGCAGTTCTTC. This gives the protein CSVGGGGLAGSYNEQFF.

The chain carries TRBV7-6 and TRBJ2-1, with D uncertain. Trimming took 5 bases from V and 8 from J, leaving 25 bases between them. The CDR3 consists of 17 residues. Germline V lookup: CDR1 SGHVS, CDR2 FNYEAQ. The CDR3, as DNA: TGTGCCAGCAGCGGTAACCCGGGCTCAGCAAACCCCCATGAGCAGTTCTTC. The encoded protein is CASSGNPGSANPHEQFF.

About this clone itself: One base separates it from a far larger clone, so it is likely a read error. The sample has other DNA sequences that encode this CDR3 too. The V gene is TRBV7-9, the J gene TRBJ1-5, with a tentative D call TRBD1 (6 bases). The CDR3 has 13 amino acids. Germline CDR1 is SEHNR and CDR2 is FQNEAQ (reference sequence). In DNA form, the CDR3 reads TGTGCCAGCAGCCGACAGGTGAATCAGCCCCAGCATTTC. Encoded protein: CASSRQVNQPQHF.

The J gene is TRBJ1-3, the V gene TRBV7-2; D uncertain. Trimming shortened V by 9 bases and J by 0 bases, and 12 bases separated the two germline ends. The CDR3 sequence is 14 residues long. CDR1 SGHTA and CDR2 FQGNSA come from the germline V gene. CDR3 DNA: TGTGCCAGTACCCGGGGAGTCTCTGGAAACACCATATATTTT. Its protein is CASTRGVSGNTIYF. Drawing the rest from reference TRBV7-2 and TRBJ1-3, the complete variable domain is GAGVSQSPSNKVTEKGKDVELRCDPISGHTALYWYRQSLGQGLEFLIYFQGNSAPDKSGLPSDRFSAERTGGSVSTLTIQRTQQEDSAVYLCASTRGVSGNTIYFGEGSWLTVV.

The chain has TRBV30 and TRBJ1-1; D call uncertain. With 3 bases removed from V and 1 base from J, the gap between germline ends came to 15 bases. CDR1 and CDR2 from the germline V gene are GTSNPN and SVGIG (reference sequence). CDR3 length: 15 amino acids. The CDR3 protein is CAWSDPHVGNTEAFF. The CDR3 DNA is TGTGCCTGGAGCGACCCCCACGTAGGGAACACTGAAGCTTTCTTT.

V and J are TRBV15 and TRBJ2-5, with D unresolved. The CDR3 is 13 amino acids. The V gene lost 0 bases and the J gene lost 5 bases, with 7 bases spanning the gap. Per the germline V gene, CDR1 is LNHNV and CDR2 is YYDKDF (reference sequence). The CDR3 bases are TGTGCCACCAGCAGAGATCTTTCGGAGACCCAGTACTTC. This codes for CATSRDLSETQYF.

The rearrangement links TRBV7-9 to TRBJ2-7, with D uncertain. CDR1 SEHNR and CDR2 FQNEAQ come from the germline V gene (reference sequence). The CDR3 consists of 15 residues. The V end lost 2 bases, the J end lost 3 bases, and 14 bases lay between the germline ends. For the CDR3, the DNA is TGTGCCAGCAGCTTAATCAGCGCCAACAACTACGAGCAGTACTTC. It is translated as CASSLISANNYEQYF.

On this clone itself: This CDR3 is also generated by other DNA sequences in the sample. The chain recombines TRBV2 with TRBJ1-1; the D gene is possibly TRBD1 (6 bases). This CDR3 is built from 14 residues. V lost 3 bases and J lost 1, with 9 bases in between. The germline gives CDR1 SNHLY, CDR2 FYNNEI. CDR3 in amino acids: CASSEARGNTEAFF. DNA for the CDR3: TGTGCCAGCAGTGAGGCCAGGGGGAACACTGAAGCTTTCTTT.

This chain joins TRBV27 and TRBJ2-7; TRBD2 matches at 10 bases. V gave up 2 bases and J gave up 9 bases; unmatched junction bases: 7. The CDR3 runs 14 residues. Germline V gene data show CDR1 as MNHEY and CDR2 as SMNVEV (reference sequence). The CDR3 loop is CASSLASGSSVQYF. In DNA, the CDR3 is TGTGCCAGCAGTTTAGCTAGCGGGAGTTCTGTGCAGTACTTC.

The chain joins TRBV9 to TRBJ2-7; perhaps TRBD1 as D (6 bases). Germline-derived CDR1 and CDR2 are SGDLS and YYNGEE. V lost 4 bases to trimming and J lost 0 bases, with 14 bases between them. The length of the CDR3 is 15 residues. Here the CDR3 reads CASSPMGAGSYEQYF. In DNA, the CDR3 is TGTGCCAGCAGCCCGATGGGGGCGGGCTCCTACGAGCAGTACTTC.

The rearrangement links TRBV7-6 to TRBJ1-3, with D perhaps TRBD1 (5 bases). The CDR3 is made up of 14 amino acids. The ends were cut back, 5 bases at V and 5 bases at J, with 13 bases in the middle. CDR1 is SGHVS and CDR2 is FNYEAQ in the germline V gene. The CDR3 DNA reads TGTGCCAGCAGCGACGGGACTGACAGAAACACCATATATTTT. It specifies CASSDGTDRNTIYF.

This clone was counted once. The chain uses TRBV6-6 and TRBJ2-7, with a tentative D call TRBD2 (6 bases). The CDR3 runs 14 residues. Trimming removed 6 bases from V and 5 bases from J, with 17 bases in between. Germline assignment: CDR1 MNHNY and CDR2 SVGAGI (reference sequence). CDR3 protein: CASRMTSFGDEQYF. DNA of the CDR3: TGTGCCAGCAGAATGACTAGTTTCGGCGACGAGCAGTACTTC.

This chain uses TRBV7-6 with TRBJ2-5, with D perhaps TRBD2 (6 bases). The germline V and J ends were trimmed by 5 bases and 0 bases, with 10 bases remaining between them. CDR1 SGHVS and CDR2 FNYEAQ come from the germline V gene. The CDR3 consists of 14 residues. The DNA for the CDR3 is TGTGCCAGCAGCCCCCGGGGGTACCAAGAGACCCAGTACTTC. It specifies CASSPRGYQETQYF.

The rearrangement uses TRBV18 and TRBJ1-2; D unresolved. The CDR3 consists of 15 residues. The germline V gene encodes CDR1 KGHSH and CDR2 LQKENI. V lost 3 bases, J lost 4 bases, and 15 bases lay in between. The DNA for the CDR3 is TGTGCCAGCTCACCCTTCGTGGGGAAAACCTATGGCTACACCTTC. Translating it yields CASSPFVGKTYGYTF.